These T cell receptor beta chains were read from a single sample in a study of PD-1 blockade in classical Hodgkin lymphoma. The protocol was immunoSEQ multiplex PCR, while the TCRdb copy is restricted to in-frame clones and leaves out a portion. The sample holds some 52,000 clones, approximately 89% seen once. Here the sequenced sample was peripheral blood mononuclear cells (PBMCs), taken before the fourth cycle of nivolumab. These TCRs come from a human donor with classical Hodgkin lymphoma. The CDR3 runs from the conserved cysteine through the conserved F or W. Expanded clones are given a class, and other clones once, few, many or no size at all.

v_gene: TRBV9; abundance: -; j_gene: TRBJ1-3; CDR3aa: CASSPQGLLSGNTIYF
v_gene: TRBV6-1; abundance: -; j_gene: TRBJ1-2; CDR3aa: CASSEAGQTYGYTF
v_gene: TRBV7-9; abundance: -; j_gene: TRBJ2-5; CDR3aa: CASSLVTSGPQETQYF
v_gene: TRBV4-2; abundance: -; j_gene: TRBJ2-5; CDR3aa: CASSQESDRVGETQYF
v_gene: TRBV27; abundance: -; j_gene: TRBJ1-4; CDR3aa: CASSATNEKLFF
v_gene: TRBV18; abundance: -; j_gene: TRBJ2-7; CDR3aa: CASSPLGGHEQYF
v_gene: TRBV21-1; abundance: -; j_gene: TRBJ2-7; CDR3aa: CASSKASGDYEQYF
v_gene: TRBV19; abundance: -; j_gene: TRBJ2-3; CDR3aa: CASSIARGGAGTDTQYF
v_gene: TRBV19; abundance: -; j_gene: TRBJ2-7; CDR3aa: CASSQVHYEQYF
v_gene: TRBV29-1; abundance: -; j_gene: TRBJ1-3; CDR3aa: CSVGSGHGGNTIYF
v_gene: TRBV27; abundance: -; j_gene: TRBJ1-2; CDR3aa: CASSSRQAYNYGYTF
v_gene: TRBV28; abundance: few; j_gene: TRBJ2-7; CDR3aa: CASRRGTGYEQYF
v_gene: TRBV7-2; abundance: -; j_gene: TRBJ1-3; CDR3aa: CASSLQFGNTIYF
v_gene: TRBV29-1; abundance: -; j_gene: TRBJ2-7; CDR3aa: CSPEKWDRCYEQYF
v_gene: TRBV6-5; abundance: -; j_gene: TRBJ1-6; CDR3aa: CASSRQGGNSPLHF
v_gene: TRBV7-6; abundance: -; j_gene: TRBJ2-3; CDR3aa: CASSSGLNTQYF
v_gene: TRBV29-1; abundance: -; j_gene: TRBJ2-1; CDR3aa: CSVEGLDRGLYNEQFF
v_gene: TRBV27; abundance: -; j_gene: TRBJ1-1; CDR3aa: CASSLIPRQGGTEAFF
v_gene: TRBV9; abundance: -; j_gene: TRBJ1-2; CDR3aa: CASSVGSVLRGYTF
v_gene: TRBV27; abundance: -; j_gene: TRBJ1-5; CDR3aa: CASSLRGTGNMSNQPQHF
v_gene: TRBV6-5; abundance: -; j_gene: TRBJ1-2; CDR3aa: CASSTGWRGYGYTF
v_gene: TRBV5-1; abundance: -; j_gene: TRBJ2-1; CDR3aa: CASRSTSGRGDNEQFF
v_gene: TRBV11-1; abundance: once; j_gene: TRBJ2-6; CDR3aa: CASSFGGLGANVLTF
v_gene: TRBV18; abundance: -; j_gene: TRBJ2-6; CDR3aa: CASSPLGQGAGANVLTF
v_gene: TRBV18; abundance: few; j_gene: TRBJ1-3; CDR3aa: CASSPPGRGNTIYF
v_gene: TRBV13; abundance: -; j_gene: TRBJ2-7; CDR3aa: CASSLRRGEQYF
v_gene: TRBV18; abundance: -; j_gene: TRBJ2-7; CDR3aa: CASSGTDSYEQYF
v_gene: TRBV4-1; abundance: -; j_gene: TRBJ1-1; CDR3aa: CASSRPGTGRGTEAFF
v_gene: TRBV5-1; abundance: -; j_gene: TRBJ2-7; CDR3aa: CASSRDVPGQVAEQYF
v_gene: TRBV7-6; abundance: -; j_gene: TRBJ2-7; CDR3aa: CASSLLPGLAGERYEQYF
v_gene: TRBV4-2; abundance: -; j_gene: TRBJ2-1; CDR3aa: CASSYLAGGSYNEQFF
v_gene: TRBV27; abundance: -; j_gene: TRBJ2-5; CDR3aa: CASSLFGRGLQETQYF